These 10 T cell receptor beta chains were all obtained from the same sample, sequenced in a study of T cells in Graves' hyperthyroidism and ophthalmopathy. Amplified TCR beta CDR3 regions came from RNA transcripts. The HTBI primer set was used in a first-round RT-PCR of the TCR CDR3. TCRdb processed the multiplex PCR reads anew with MiXCR; each CDR3 protein has one entry. Among 350,000 to 400,000 distinct CDR3 sequences listed, just under 15% were seen once. Source material: blood. All receptors come from a woman aged 25 to 45 with Graves' hyperthyroidism.

At least ten counts were recorded for this clonotype. The CDR3 spells CASSLLTGGNEQFF. CDR3 DNA: TGTGCCAGCAGCTTATTGACAGGGGGCAATGAGCAGTTCTTC. The chain recombines TRBV7-9 with TRBJ2-1; 9 bases match TRBD1. CDR1 and CDR2 from the germline V gene are SEHNR and FQNEAQ (reference sequence). V was pared by 2 bases and J by 6 bases, with 2 bases of the junction left unmatched. The CDR3 covers 14 residues. The entire variable domain, with the rest obtained from reference TRBV7-9 and TRBJ2-1, is as follows: DTGVSQNPRHKITKRGQNVTFRCDPISEHNRLYWYRQTLGQGPEFLTYFQNEAQLEKSRLLSDRFSAERPKGSFSTLEIQRTEQGDSAMYLCASSLLTGGNEQFFGPGTRLTVL.

The CDR3 region has the DNA TGTGCCAGCAGTTTGATTAAGACAGCTTTCTATGGCTACACCTTC. Amino acids: CASSLIKTAFYGYTF. V gene TRBV28 combines with J gene TRBJ1-2, with D possibly matching TRBD1 (5 bases). CDR3 size: 15 residues. V lost 3 bases, J lost 4 bases, and 15 bases lay in between. Per germline, CDR1 MDHEN and CDR2 SYDVKM.

The table lists this clonotype with many counts. This chain links TRBV28 with TRBJ1-1, with D maybe TRBD1 (6 bases). This CDR3 comprises 16 residues. V lost 4 bases and J 5 bases, leaving 20 bases between the germline ends. CDR1 and CDR2 from the germline V gene are MDHEN and SYDVKM. Written as DNA, the CDR3 is TGTGCCAGCAGTTATCAGTCTACAGGGACTCGGACTGAAGCTTTCTTT. This gives the protein CASSYQSTGTRTEAFF. Full variable domain (outside the CDR3, taken from reference TRBV28 and TRBJ1-1): DVKVTQSSRYLVKRTGEKVFLECVQDMDHENMFWYRQDPGLGLRLIYFSYDVKMKEKGDIPEGYSVSREKKERFSLILESASTNQTSMYLCASSYQSTGTRTEAFFGQGTRLTVV.

This clonotype appeared a few times. The CDR3 coding sequence is TGCAGTGCTAGAGATAGGGAGGTGACCTACGAGCAGTACTTC. Translation: CSARDREVTYEQYF. The chain has TRBV20-1 and TRBJ2-7; D may be TRBD2 (6 bases). Trimming took 0 bases from V and 2 from J, leaving 11 bases between them. The CDR3 has 14 residues. From germline, CDR1 is DFQATT and CDR2 SNEGSKA (reference sequence).

This sequence joins TRBV10-3 and TRBJ2-5; TRBD2 agrees at 10 bases. This CDR3 spans 14 amino acids. V gave up 7 bases and J gave up 4 bases; unmatched junction bases: 6. CDR1 ENHRY and CDR2 SYGVKD come from the germline V gene. The CDR3 DNA is TGTGCCATCAATGCAGCGGGGGGGGTAGAGACCCAGTACTTC. It specifies CAINAAGGVETQYF.

This clonotype was found many times. The V and J genes are TRBV11-2 and TRBJ2-3, with D unclear. Trimming stripped 1 base from V and 5 bases from J, with 13 bases between. The germline V gene has CDR1 SGHAT and CDR2 FQNNGV. The CDR3 extends over 15 amino acids. This CDR3 reads CASSLGGAYQDTQYF. The CDR3 DNA reads TGTGCCAGCAGCTTAGGAGGCGCCTATCAAGATACGCAGTATTTT.

This clonotype was observed at least ten times. This rearrangement joins TRBV7-2 to TRBJ2-7; TRBD1 agrees at 11 bases. Trimming removed 6 bases from V and 3 bases from J; junction bases left unmatched: 4. This CDR3 comprises 14 residues. Germline V gives CDR1 SGHTA, CDR2 FQGNSA. The CDR3 DNA reads as TGTGCCAGCAGAACCGGGACAGGGGGCTACGAGCAGTACTTC. Translated: CASRTGTGGYEQYF.

Only one count was recorded for this clonotype. The chain uses TRBV28 and TRBJ2-5; TRBD1 agrees at 7 bases. The V gene's germline CDR1 is MDHEN and CDR2 SYDVKM. J gave up 1 base and V 7 bases, and 12 bases lay outside the gene matches. The CDR3 has 16 amino acids. The CDR3 here is CASTLYRQGSQETQYF. The CDR3 nucleotides read TGTGCCAGCACTTTGTACCGACAGGGCAGCCAAGAGACCCAGTACTTC.

This chain uses TRBV27 with TRBJ2-7; D possibly uses TRBD1 or TRBD2 (6 bases each). Looked up from germline, CDR1 is MNHEY and CDR2 is SMNVEV (reference sequence). The length of the CDR3 is 15 residues. Trimming took off 5 bases at V and 3 bases at J, with 17 bases between the two ends. This CDR3 reads CASSPRGRKDYEQYF. CDR3 DNA sequence: TGTGCCAGCAGTCCCCGGGGGCGGAAAGACTACGAGCAGTACTTC.

This clonotype was seen a handful of times. The chain recombines TRBV24-1 with TRBJ2-1; perhaps TRBD2 as D (6 bases). This CDR3 contains 16 residues. Germline V gene lookup returns CDR1 KGHDR and CDR2 SFDVKD. The V and J ends lost 3 bases and 9 bases respectively, with 20 bases between them. The CDR3 nucleotides read TGTGCCACCAGTGATGAATTAGTACTAGCAGGAGGTGAGCAGTTCTTC. Translating gives CATSDELVLAGGEQFF.